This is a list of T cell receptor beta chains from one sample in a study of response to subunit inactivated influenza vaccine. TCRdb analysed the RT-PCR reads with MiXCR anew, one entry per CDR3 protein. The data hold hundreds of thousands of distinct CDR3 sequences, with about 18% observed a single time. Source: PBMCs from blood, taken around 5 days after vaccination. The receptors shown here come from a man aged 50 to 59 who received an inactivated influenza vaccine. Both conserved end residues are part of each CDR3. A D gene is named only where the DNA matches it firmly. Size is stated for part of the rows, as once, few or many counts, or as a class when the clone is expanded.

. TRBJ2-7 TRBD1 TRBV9 CASSARQGAVINEQYF TGTGCCAGCAGCGCCCGACAGGGGGCTGTAATTAACGAGCAGTACTTC
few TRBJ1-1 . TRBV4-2 CASSPSEMNTEAFF TGTGCCAGCAGCCCATCAGAAATGAACACTGAAGCTTTCTTT
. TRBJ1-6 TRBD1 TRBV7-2 CASSLKGQGNNSPLHF TGTGCCAGCAGCTTAAAGGGACAGGGGAATAATTCACCCCTCCACTTT
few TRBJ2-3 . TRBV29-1 CSITGGTDTQYF TGCAGCATTACCGGTGGCACAGATACGCAGTATTTT
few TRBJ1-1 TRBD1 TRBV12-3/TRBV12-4 CASRLQGGNTEAFF TGTGCCAGCAGACTACAGGGGGGTAACACTGAAGCTTTCTTT
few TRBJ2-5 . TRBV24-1 CATSDLKGNQETQYF TGTGCCACCAGTGATTTGAAGGGGAACCAAGAGACCCAGTACTTC
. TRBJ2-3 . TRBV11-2 CASSTYRVRTDTQYF TGTGCCAGCAGCACATACAGGGTGCGCACAGATACGCAGTATTTT
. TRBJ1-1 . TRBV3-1 CASSHLDRGEAFF TGTGCCAGCAGCCATCTGGACCGGGGTGAAGCTTTCTTT
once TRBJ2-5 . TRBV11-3 CASSIQGIETQYF TGTGCCAGCAGCATACAGGGTATTGAGACCCAGTACTTC
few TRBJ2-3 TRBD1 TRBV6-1 CASRTYRPGGRGADTQYF TGTGCCAGCAGAACCTATCGGCCAGGGGGAAGGGGAGCAGATACGCAGTATTTT
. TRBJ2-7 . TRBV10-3 CATRTRGGASYEQYF TGTGCCACCAGAACCAGGGGAGGCGCATCCTACGAGCAGTACTTC
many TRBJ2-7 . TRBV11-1 CASSLAAEQYF TGTGCCAGCAGCTTAGCTGCCGAGCAGTACTTC
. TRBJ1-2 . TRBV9 CASSVLGNNYGYTF TGTGCCAGCAGCGTATTGGGCAATAACTATGGCTACACCTTC
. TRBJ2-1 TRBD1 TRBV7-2 CASSFRTGDYNEQFF TGTGCCAGCAGCTTTAGGACAGGGGACTACAATGAGCAGTTCTTC
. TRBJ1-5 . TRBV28 CASSPWEQVNSNQPQHF TGTGCCAGCAGCCCCTGGGAACAGGTTAATAGCAATCAGCCCCAGCATTTT
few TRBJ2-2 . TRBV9 CASSVGAANTGELFF TGTGCCAGCAGCGTAGGGGCGGCGAACACCGGGGAGCTGTTTTTT
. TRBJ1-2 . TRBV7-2 CASSQEGLGGYTF TGTGCCAGCAGCCAAGAGGGGCTGGGTGGCTACACCTTC
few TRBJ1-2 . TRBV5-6 CASSLPRGGYTF TGTGCCAGCAGCTTGCCAAGGGGTGGCTACACCTTC
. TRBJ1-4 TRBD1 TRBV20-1 CSAPGTGFEKLFF TGCAGTGCTCCCGGGACAGGGTTTGAAAAACTGTTTTTT
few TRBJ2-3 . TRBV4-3 CASSQDWGRADTQYF TGCGCCAGCAGCCAAGATTGGGGGCGAGCGGATACGCAGTATTTT
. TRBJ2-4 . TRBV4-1 CASSRTGRNLAKNIQYF TGCGCCAGCAGCCGAACGGGACGGAACTTAGCCAAAAACATTCAGTACTTC
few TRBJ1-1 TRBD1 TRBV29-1 CSALGTGGPNTEAFF TGCAGCGCCCTAGGGACAGGAGGACCGAACACTGAAGCTTTCTTT
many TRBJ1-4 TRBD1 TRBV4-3 CASSPRDSNEKLFF TGCGCCAGCAGCCCCCGGGACAGTAATGAAAAACTGTTTTTT
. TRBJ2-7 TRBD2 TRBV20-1 CSASLLAGLNEQYF TGCAGTGCCAGTCTACTAGCGGGACTCAACGAGCAGTACTTC
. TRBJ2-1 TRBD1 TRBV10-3 CAISEMTGQGPYNEQFF TGTGCCATCAGTGAGATGACCGGACAGGGGCCCTACAATGAGCAGTTCTTC
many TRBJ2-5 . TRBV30 CAWSVGSETQYF TGTGCCTGGAGTGTAGGGTCGGAGACCCAGTACTTC
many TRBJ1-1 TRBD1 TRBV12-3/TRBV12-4 CASSSGQGRQAFF TGTGCCAGCAGTTCTGGACAGGGGAGACAAGCTTTCTTT
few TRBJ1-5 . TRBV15 CATSRDRGAYQPQHF TGTGCCACCAGCAGAGATCGAGGGGCTTATCAGCCCCAGCATTTT